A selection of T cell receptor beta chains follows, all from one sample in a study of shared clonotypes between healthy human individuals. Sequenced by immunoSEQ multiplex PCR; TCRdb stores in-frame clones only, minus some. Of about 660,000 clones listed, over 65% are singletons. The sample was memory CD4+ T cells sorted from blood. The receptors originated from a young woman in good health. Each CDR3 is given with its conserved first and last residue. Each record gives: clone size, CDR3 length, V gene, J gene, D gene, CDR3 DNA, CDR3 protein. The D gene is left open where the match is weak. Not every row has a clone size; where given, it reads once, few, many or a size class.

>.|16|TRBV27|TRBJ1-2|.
TGTGCCAGCAGTTTATCGGCAGCCTCAAGATCCTATGGCTACACCTTC
CASSLSAASRSYGYTF
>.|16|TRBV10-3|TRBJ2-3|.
TGTGCCATCAGTGCAAGATGGGAAGGTCGGACAGATACGCAGTATTTT
CAISARWEGRTDTQYF
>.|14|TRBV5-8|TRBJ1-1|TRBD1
TGTGCCAGCAGCTTAACAGGGGTTTTAACTGAAGCTTTCTTT
CASSLTGVLTEAFF
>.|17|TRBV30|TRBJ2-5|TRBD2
TGTGCCTGCCGCATCATCCAAGGAGCGGGAAGAAGAGAGACCCAGTACTTC
CACRIIQGAGRRETQYF
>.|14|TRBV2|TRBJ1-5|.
TGTGCCAGCAGTGATTGGCTGCTTAATCAGCCCCAGCATTTT
CASSDWLLNQPQHF
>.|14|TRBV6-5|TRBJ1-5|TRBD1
TGTGCCAGCAGGCGTGGACAGGGTTTGCAGCCCCAGCATTTT
CASRRGQGLQPQHF
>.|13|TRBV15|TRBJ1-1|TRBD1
TGTGCCACCAGCAGAGCCAGGGGGCGTGAAGCTTTCTTT
CATSRARGREAFF
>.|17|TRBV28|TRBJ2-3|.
TGTGCCAGCAGTTTAGGGGGGACACCCGGGGGTACAGATACGCAGTATTTT
CASSLGGTPGGTDTQYF
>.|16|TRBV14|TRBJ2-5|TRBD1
TGTGCCAGCAGCCTCTGGACAGGGGGAGTCCAAGAGACCCAGTACTTC
CASSLWTGGVQETQYF
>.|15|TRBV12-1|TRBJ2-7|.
TGTGCCAGCAGCTTTGAAGTCGACAGTAAAGACGAGCAGTACTTC
CASSFEVDSKDEQYF
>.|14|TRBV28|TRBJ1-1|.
TGTGCCAGCAGTCTTAGGTGGGGCGGCACTGAAGCTTTCTTT
CASSLRWGGTEAFF
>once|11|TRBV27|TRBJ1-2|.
TGTGCCAGCAGCAAAAGGGTTGGCTACACCTTC
CASSKRVGYTF
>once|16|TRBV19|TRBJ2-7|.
TGTGCCAGTAGTCCAGAATTGGGACGGTCAGCCTACGAGCAGTACTTC
CASSPELGRSAYEQYF
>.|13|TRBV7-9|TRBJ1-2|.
TGTGCCAGCAGCTTAGACAGCACCACCGTCTACACCTTC
CASSLDSTTVYTF
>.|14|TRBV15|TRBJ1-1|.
TGTGCCACCAGCAAAGACACGGCGAACACTGAAGCTTTCTTT
CATSKDTANTEAFF
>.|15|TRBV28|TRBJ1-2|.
TGTGCCAGCAGTCCACCGGACACACTAAACTATGGCTACACCTTC
CASSPPDTLNYGYTF